This is a list of T cell receptor beta chains from one sample in a study of CD8+ T cells in alopecia areata. Clones were sequenced by immunoSEQ multiplex PCR, and TCRdb holds only the in-frame ones, with some missing. Of about 220,000 clones in the sample, more than 45% were seen once. The specimen was CD4+ T cells sorted from blood, collected at week 4, from a patient treated with tofacitinib. The source is a human donor with alopecia areata. Each CDR3 is given with its conserved first and last residue. Each record gives: clone size, J gene, V gene, D gene, CDR3 DNA, CDR3 protein. The D gene is left open where the match is weak. Clone sizes are given selectively: once, few, many, or a class where the clone is expanded.

size: .; J: TRBJ1-2; V: TRBV6-5; D: TRBD1; DNA: TGTGCCAGCAGCGACAGGGACAGGGATGGCTACACCTTC; CDR3: CASSDRDRDGYTF
size: .; J: TRBJ1-2; V: TRBV11-1; D: .; DNA: TGTGCCAGCAGCCCGGGAAGCCGAGTTGACTATGGCTACACCTTC; CDR3: CASSPGSRVDYGYTF
size: .; J: TRBJ1-2; V: TRBV4-2; D: .; DNA: TGTGCCAGCAGCCAAGATTTCCAGGACAACTATGGCTACACCTTC; CDR3: CASSQDFQDNYGYTF
size: .; J: TRBJ1-1; V: TRBV30; D: .; DNA: TGTGCCTGGACGGGCCTCGGGTATGAAGCTTTCTTT; CDR3: CAWTGLGYEAFF
size: .; J: TRBJ1-1; V: TRBV7-8; D: .; DNA: TGTGCCAGCAGCTTAGGGACAGCGAACACTGAAGCTTTCTTT; CDR3: CASSLGTANTEAFF
size: .; J: TRBJ1-2; V: TRBV7-2; D: .; DNA: TGTGCCAGCAGCTTAGCGCTGTCCCAGGCAGGTGGCTACACCTTC; CDR3: CASSLALSQAGGYTF
size: many; J: TRBJ2-7; V: TRBV19; D: .; DNA: TGTGCCAGTAGTCCCTCCCCGAAAGGTCTCAGCTCCTACGAGCAGTACTTC; CDR3: CASSPSPKGLSSYEQYF
size: .; J: TRBJ2-3; V: TRBV7-8; D: TRBD2; DNA: TGTGCCAGCAGCTTAAGTCTAGCGGGGAGCACAGATACGCAGTATTTT; CDR3: CASSLSLAGSTDTQYF
size: .; J: TRBJ1-5; V: TRBV29-1; D: TRBD1; DNA: TGCAGCGTTATACTTGGGGAGGGGACAGGCCGACAGCCCCAGCATTTT; CDR3: CSVILGEGTGRQPQHF
size: .; J: TRBJ2-7; V: TRBV27; D: .; DNA: TGTGCCAGCAGTCGACCCGGCCAAGAACAGTACTTC; CDR3: CASSRPGQEQYF
size: .; J: TRBJ2-3; V: TRBV20-1; D: .; DNA: TGCAGTGCCTTTTCAGATACGCAGTATTTT; CDR3: CSAFSDTQYF
size: .; J: TRBJ1-1; V: TRBV29-1; D: .; DNA: TGCAGCGTTGAAGGACGGCAGAACACTGAAGCTTTCTTT; CDR3: CSVEGRQNTEAFF
size: .; J: TRBJ1-2; V: TRBV5-1; D: .; DNA: TGCGCCAGCAGCTTGGCGCTAGCGATCGGCTATGGCTACACCTTC; CDR3: CASSLALAIGYGYTF
size: few; J: TRBJ2-5; V: TRBV20-1; D: .; DNA: TGCAGTGCTCCGCCACAAGAGACCCAGTACTTC; CDR3: CSAPPQETQYF
size: .; J: TRBJ1-5; V: TRBV6-1; D: .; DNA: TGTGCCAGCAAGGAGCTCAATCAGCCCCAGCATTTT; CDR3: CASKELNQPQHF
size: .; J: TRBJ1-2; V: TRBV4-2; D: .; DNA: TGTGCCAGCAGCCACCCCGCTGGGGAAGACAATTATGGCTACACCTTC; CDR3: CASSHPAGEDNYGYTF
size: .; J: TRBJ1-2; V: TRBV20-1; D: .; DNA: TGCAGTGCTAGCCTACGAAATGGCTACACCTTC; CDR3: CSASLRNGYTF
size: .; J: TRBJ2-1; V: TRBV4-1; D: .; DNA: TGCGCCAGCAGCCTCCTGCCCCGTGGTGAGCAGTTCTTC; CDR3: CASSLLPRGEQFF
size: .; J: TRBJ2-4; V: TRBV27; D: .; DNA: TGTGCCAGCAGTCCACGTCTCGGGGCACTAGCCAAAAACATTCAGTACTTC; CDR3: CASSPRLGALAKNIQYF
size: .; J: TRBJ2-7; V: TRBV4-1; D: .; DNA: TGCGCCAGCAGCCAAGAGGCGGCCCCCTACGAGCAGTACTTC; CDR3: CASSQEAAPYEQYF
size: .; J: TRBJ2-5; V: TRBV7-7; D: .; DNA: TGTGCCAGCAGCTTAGGGGTACTAGTGTTTCAAGAGACCCAGTACTTC; CDR3: CASSLGVLVFQETQYF
size: .; J: TRBJ2-7; V: TRBV6-6; D: .; DNA: .; CDR3: CASSSSDRAPYEQYF
size: .; J: TRBJ2-1; V: TRBV30; D: TRBD2; DNA: TGTGCCTGGGGACTAGCGGGGGGCAATGAGCAGTTCTTC; CDR3: CAWGLAGGNEQFF
size: .; J: TRBJ1-2; V: TRBV6-6; D: TRBD1; DNA: TGTGCCAGCAGTTATGGGACAGGGTGGGACTATGGCTACACCTTC; CDR3: CASSYGTGWDYGYTF
size: .; J: TRBJ1-5; V: TRBV5-6; D: .; DNA: TGTGCCAGCAGCTTGGCCAGGGCGATTAATCAGCCCCAGCATTTT; CDR3: CASSLARAINQPQHF
size: .; J: TRBJ2-3; V: TRBV29-1; D: .; DNA: TGCAGCGTTGTTAAGTCAGGCACAGATACGCAGTATTTT; CDR3: CSVVKSGTDTQYF
size: .; J: TRBJ1-2; V: TRBV30; D: .; DNA: TGTGCCTGGAGTGTACAGGGCCTGTATGGCTACACCTTC; CDR3: CAWSVQGLYGYTF